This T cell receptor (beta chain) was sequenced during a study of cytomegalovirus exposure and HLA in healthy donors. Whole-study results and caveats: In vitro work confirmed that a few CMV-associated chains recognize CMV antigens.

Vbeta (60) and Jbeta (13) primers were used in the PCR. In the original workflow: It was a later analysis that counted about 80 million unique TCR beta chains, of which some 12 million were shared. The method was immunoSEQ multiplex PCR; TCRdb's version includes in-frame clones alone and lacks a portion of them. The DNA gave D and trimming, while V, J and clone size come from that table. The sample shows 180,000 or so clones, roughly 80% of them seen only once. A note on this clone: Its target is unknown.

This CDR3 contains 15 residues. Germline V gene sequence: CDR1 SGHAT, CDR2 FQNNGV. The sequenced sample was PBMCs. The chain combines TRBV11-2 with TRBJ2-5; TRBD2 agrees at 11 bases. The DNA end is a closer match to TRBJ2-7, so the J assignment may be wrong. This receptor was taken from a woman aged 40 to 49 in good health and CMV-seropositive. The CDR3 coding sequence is TGTGCCAGCAGCCTTAGCGGGAGGGCCGAGTACGAGCAGTACTTC. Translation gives CASSLSGRAEYEQYF.